Shown below are 18 T cell receptor beta chains from a single sample sequenced in a study of radiation and T cells in renal cell carcinoma. Only in-frame clones appear in the TCRdb table, and some are missing; sequencing was by immunoSEQ multiplex PCR. The sample includes tens of thousands of clones, approximately 80% of them seen just once. Indicated time point: baseline pretreatment blood. Treatment denoted: 15 Gy SBRT to primary tumor, nephrectomy 4 weeks later. The material was blood, obtained from a patient whose treatment included radiotherapy and nephrectomy. These receptor sequences come from a man between 60 and 75 years old with renal cell carcinoma.

This chain uses TRBV2 with TRBJ2-3; 9 bases fit TRBD1. The CDR3 contains 15 residues. J lost 0 bases, V lost 7 bases, and 5 bases had no gene match. Per germline, CDR1 SNHLY and CDR2 FYNNEI. In nucleotides, the CDR3 is TGTGCCAGCAACATACAGGGGGCTAGCACAGATACGCAGTATTTT. Translating gives CASNIQGASTDTQYF.

For this clone: The same CDR3 can be traced to other DNA sequences in this sample. The chain links TRBV15 to TRBJ2-1; 10 bases are a match to TRBD1. This CDR3 contains 16 residues. Germline lookup yields CDR1 LNHNV and CDR2 YYDKDF (reference sequence). The V gene end was trimmed by 1 base and the J gene end by 3 bases; junction bases not matched to a gene: 3. The CDR3 loop reads CATSRVGTGVYNEQFF. In DNA, the CDR3 is TGTGCCACCAGCAGAGTAGGGACAGGGGTCTACAATGAGCAGTTCTTC.

This clone showed up just once. This rearrangement joins TRBV30 to TRBJ2-1, with TRBD2 identical over 8 bases. This CDR3 has 13 residues. Per germline, CDR1 GTSNPN and CDR2 SVGIG (reference sequence). V trimming: 3 bases; J trimming: 7 bases; junction bases outside the gene matches: 5. The DNA of the CDR3 is TGTGCCTGGAGGCAAGCGGGAGCTAATGAGCAGTTCTTC. Translation gives CAWRQAGANEQFF. The variable domain in full, with the rest retrieved from reference TRBV30 and TRBJ2-1, is SQTIHQWPATLVQPVGSPLSLECTVEGTSNPNLYWYRQAAGRGLQLLFYSVGIGQISSEVPQNLSASRPQDRQFILSSKKLLLSDSGFYLCAWRQAGANEQFFGPGTRLTVL.

V and J are TRBV2 and TRBJ1-5, with D tentatively TRBD1 (5 bases). This CDR3 spans 14 amino acids. V lost 6 bases, J lost 6 bases, and 15 bases lay in between. In germline, CDR1 is SNHLY, CDR2 FYNNEI. CDR3 loop: CASSLKGQPQPQHF. In DNA, the CDR3 is TGTGCCAGCAGCCTCAAGGGGCAACCTCAGCCCCAGCATTTT.

This clone was found once. The rearrangement links TRBV28 to TRBJ2-6; the D is unclear. The germline V and J ends were trimmed by 3 bases and 4 bases, with 10 bases remaining between them. Germline loops: CDR1 MDHEN, CDR2 SYDVKM. The CDR3 has 15 residues. The CDR3 coding sequence is TGTGCCAGCAGTTTCCCTCTTTTGGGGGCCAACGTCCTGACTTTC. Translating it yields CASSFPLLGANVLTF.

The DNA of the CDR3 is TGCGCCAGCAGCCGGGACAGGGCAGATACGCAGTATTTT. Encoded protein: CASSRDRADTQYF. The chain has TRBV5-1 and TRBJ2-3, with TRBD1 identical over 9 bases. J gave up 4 bases and V 4 bases, and 1 base lay outside the gene matches. This CDR3 has 13 residues. CDR1 is SGHRS and CDR2 is YFSETQ in the germline V gene.

The chain is built from TRBV7-2 and TRBJ2-5, with TRBD1 matching over 7 bases. The CDR3 length is 15 residues. Looked up from germline, CDR1 is SGHTA and CDR2 is FQGNSA. The V segment lost 4 bases and the J segment 2 bases; nucleotides outside the gene matches: 7. Written as DNA, the CDR3 is TGTGCCAGCAGCTACAACAGGGGACAGCAAGAGACCCAGTACTTC. Its protein product is CASSYNRGQQETQYF.

The chain recombines TRBV20-1 with TRBJ1-1; no reliable D call. The CDR3 consists of 10 residues. V was clipped by 3 bases and J by 5 bases, with 4 bases between them. CDR1 and CDR2 (germline): DFQATT, SNEGSKA (reference sequence). The CDR3 reads CSASRTEAFF. Here the CDR3 DNA reads TGCAGTGCTAGTCGGACTGAAGCTTTCTTT.

The V and J genes are TRBV6-5 and TRBJ2-7; D may be TRBD1 (6 bases). CDR3 length: 15 amino acids. Per germline, CDR1 MNHEY and CDR2 SVGAGI. V gave up 6 bases and J gave up 5 bases, with 20 bases separating them. The CDR3 spells CASSQTIYRDHEQYF. The CDR3 nucleotides are TGTGCCAGCAGCCAGACCATCTACAGGGACCACGAGCAGTACTTC.

This clone appeared a few times. The chain joins TRBV2 to TRBJ1-5, with a weak D call TRBD1 (6 bases). Between the trimmed V and J ends, which lost 3 bases and 6 bases, there was a span of 15 bases. Looked up from germline, CDR1 is SNHLY and CDR2 is FYNNEI. There are 15 residues in the CDR3. The CDR3 loop reads CASSDSTGPRQPQHF. CDR3 DNA sequence: TGTGCCAGCAGTGACTCCACAGGGCCGCGTCAGCCCCAGCATTTT.

V gene TRBV12-5 combines with J gene TRBJ2-2; 8 positions agree with TRBD1. The CDR3 spans 18 residues. After removal of 2 bases from V and 1 base from J, the junction contained 9 bases not matched to a gene. Germline lookup yields CDR1 LGHNT and CDR2 FRNRAP. The CDR3 sequence: CASGLFYLGTGNTGELFF. Here the CDR3 DNA reads TGTGCTAGTGGTTTGTTTTATCTCGGGACAGGGAACACCGGGGAGCTGTTTTTT.

V gene TRBV28 combines with J gene TRBJ2-6; D is possibly TRBD1 (6 bases). Germline CDR1 and CDR2: MDHEN and SYDVKM. V was pared by 7 bases and J by 0 bases, with 13 bases between. The CDR3 spans 16 residues. DNA for the CDR3: TGTGCCAGCAAGGTAGGGGGAATCTCTGGGGCCAACGTCCTGACTTTC. Translating it yields CASKVGGISGANVLTF.

The chain carries TRBV9 and TRBJ1-2; TRBD1 is a possible D gene (5 bases). Deletions cut 0 bases from V and 3 bases from J, with 9 bases between. Germline-derived CDR1 and CDR2 are SGDLS and YYNGEE. CDR3 length: 14 amino acids. CDR3 region: CASSVGGADYGYTF. For the CDR3, the DNA is TGTGCCAGCAGCGTAGGTGGGGCAGACTATGGCTACACCTTC.

This clone was picked up a small number of times. CDR3 coding DNA: TGTGCTAGTGGTTTGGTAGCGGGAAACTCTGGGGCCAACGTCCTGACTTTC. Translated: CASGLVAGNSGANVLTF. The chain carries TRBV12-5 and TRBJ2-6, with 7 bases aligning to TRBD2. CDR1 and CDR2 from the germline V gene are LGHNT and FRNRAP. V lost 0 bases, J lost 0 bases, and 2 bases stayed unmatched. The length of the CDR3 is 17 residues.

This chain joins TRBV30 and TRBJ2-5, with a possible D match to TRBD1 (6 bases). The end of the DNA is better explained by TRBJ2-7, so the J call may be wrong. CDR1 and CDR2 (germline): GTSNPN, SVGIG (reference sequence). The CDR3 length is 13 residues. The DNA for the CDR3 is TGTGCCTGGAGACAGGGCGTCTCCTACGAGCAGTACTTC. Translating gives CAWRQGVSYEQYF.

This rearrangement joins TRBV5-4 to TRBJ1-4; tentatively, D is TRBD1 (6 bases). V lost 2 bases to trimming and J lost 1 base, with 9 bases between them. The CDR3 extends over 15 amino acids. CDR1 and CDR2 (germline): SGHNT, YYREEE (reference sequence). CDR3 amino acids: CASSFKGGTNEKLFF. The CDR3 coding sequence is TGTGCCAGCAGCTTTAAAGGGGGAACTAATGAAAAACTGTTTTTT.

This chain connects TRBV10-3 to TRBJ2-6; no definite D call. Germline assignment: CDR1 ENHRY and CDR2 SYGVKD. The CDR3 totals 15 residues. Trimming shortened V by 5 bases and J by 2 bases, and 10 bases separated the two germline ends. The CDR3 sequence is CAISTPAPGANVLTF. CDR3 coding DNA: TGTGCCATCAGTACCCCCGCACCTGGGGCCAACGTCCTGACTTTC.

The V gene is TRBV30, the J gene TRBJ1-5; D is unclear. Per the germline V gene, CDR1 is GTSNPN and CDR2 is SVGIG (reference sequence). Deletions cut 3 bases from V and 7 bases from J, with 13 bases between. The CDR3 length is 13 residues. For the CDR3, the DNA is TGTGCCTGGAGCTTAGGGCCAGGACAGCCCCAGCATTTT. This gives the protein CAWSLGPGQPQHF. The full variable domain, completed using reference TRBV30 and TRBJ1-5, is SQTIHQWPATLVQPVGSPLSLECTVEGTSNPNLYWYRQAAGRGLQLLFYSVGIGQISSEVPQNLSASRPQDRQFILSSKKLLLSDSGFYLCAWSLGPGQPQHFGDGTRLSIL.